What follows describes a single TCR beta chain. Its antigen is not identified. These data are taken from a study of beta chain features in type 1 diabetes. The investigators reverse transcribed all of the isolated RNA, so they sequenced expressed TCRB transcripts. Only in-frame clones appear in the TCRdb table, and some are missing; sequencing was by immunoSEQ multiplex PCR. Of around 350,000 clones listed, approximately 12% are singletons. General observations from the study: In all four CD4+ subsets, TCRB CDR3 length was significantly, moderately reduced in type 1 diabetes. Type 1 diabetes patients had fewer VDJ junction insertions and more deletions. Sequencing the cDNA could make cells with high TCR expression show up more than they should. Short templates might get an advantage during PCR, and this would be equal in patients and controls.

The sequence was obtained from a man between 18 and 29 years old in good health. Sequenced material: naive CD4+ T cells from blood.

CDR3 nucleotide sequence: TGTGCCTGGAGATCCGGGCAGGGTCAGCCCCAGCATTTT. Its protein is CAWRSGQGQPQHF. The chain recombines TRBV30 with TRBJ1-5, with D possibly TRBD1 on 5 matching bases. Trimming removed 3 bases from V and 6 bases from J, with 12 bases in between. This CDR3 has 13 amino acids. Germline CDR1 and CDR2: GTSNPN and SVGIG (reference sequence).